This TCR beta chain was obtained from a study of T cells in Graves' hyperthyroidism and ophthalmopathy (dated by TCRdb to the late 2010s). A note on the overall study: Peripheral blood was sampled at the time of initial diagnosis, prior to any treatment. Prospective prediction of ophthalmopathy was tested in an independent validation cohort of under 20 hyperthyroidism patients and 15 to 17 patients who later progressed to ophthalmopathy. The study also compared thyroid tissue and blood T-cell repertoires from roughly six Graves' hyperthyroidism patients. The roughly 90 discovery patients were divided at random into training and test sets in a 7:3 ratio. To identify TCR V-J signatures that set the groups apart, the researchers used a discovery cohort of 100 patients, made up of roughly 40 with Graves' ophthalmopathy and 55 to 65 with stable Graves' hyperthyroidism. The paper describes TCR Vbeta CDR3 sequencing of 140 or so peripheral blood samples, made up of 43 ophthalmopathy patients, approximately 76 hyperthyroidism patients and roughly 17 progressor patients. After blood sampling, hyperthyroidism patients were treated with methimazole at a starting dose of 30 mg daily, and ophthalmopathy patients were treated with high-dose intravenous methylprednisolone.

General findings and caveats noted by the study authors: In cross-validation, a model built on a 13 V-J signature told ophthalmopathy apart from stable hyperthyroidism with approximately 90% sensitivity and around 83% specificity, and in testing the same model reached 80%/75%. Blood samples also contained most of the expanded thyroid clonotypes (frequency above 0.001), which suggests that blood repertoires may reflect thyroid immune responses. Sample size was not statistically predetermined, and investigators were not blinded to group allocation. In validation, the model predicted progression to ophthalmopathy with 65% to 71% sensitivity and approximately 74% specificity, a median of about six months before onset.

The germline V gene sets CDR1 to SQVTM and CDR2 to ANQGSEA. From its cysteine to its phenylalanine, the CDR3 spans 13 amino acids. The read is trimmed to its CDR3 DNA, 39 bases read in frame from base 1. The junction shows trimming of 7 bases on V and 2 bases on J, plus 14 bases between the germline ends. Ophthalmopathy patients had moderately to severely active disease, with a Clinical Activity Score of 3 or more, a NOSPECS grade of 4 or more, and a disease duration of less than 3 months. Exclusion was applied to patients with uncontrolled infections, other autoimmune diseases, pregnancy or lactation. Diagnoses were based on clinical symptoms, serum thyroxine and TRAb, thyroid ultrasound and orbital computed tomography. PBMCs were separated from under 11 ml of fresh peripheral blood using Ficoll-Paque density gradient centrifugation. Total RNA was extracted using Trizol reagent, and RNA quality was assessed on an Agilent 2100 Bioanalyzer.

In this sample, this clonotype turned up many times. Its antigen is not yet known. Base qualities are missing; no much larger clone stands one base away. The TCR beta CDR3 regions were amplified from the RNA transcripts. A first-round RT-PCR of the TCR CDR3 used the HTBI primer set with the Qiagen OneStep RT-PCR kit. Libraries were constructed in a second round of multiplex PCR, after which size selection and purification were performed. Sequencing of the libraries was done on an Illumina HiSeq2000 using paired-end 100 bp reads. Regarding the original processing steps: SOAPnuke was used to process the raw data, with reads discarded if the reads contained adapters or uncalled bases, had a mean Phred below 15, or lacked an exact constant-primer or identifier match. COPE v1.2.5 was used to merge high-quality paired reads, and clonotypes were defined as unique nucleotide sequences. MiTCR v1.1 was used to align the clonotypes against IMGT TRBV, TRBD and TRBJ reference segments. Only V-J combinations with frequency above 0.0001, covering 99% to 99.2% of repertoires, were analysed. A TCS score was defined as the ratio of F50 (clonal expansion) to E x V (chaos), with BLOSUM62-based TCRdist applied between CDR3 peptides within each V-J. Welch's t-statistics and random forest reduced several hundred V-J features to 10 to 15, which were used in a naive Bayes classifier (R e1071). TCRdb passed the public sequencing reads through fastp at Q25 and MiXCR, retaining productive beta sequences. Duplicate CDR3 protein sequences are folded into a single record with the most common DNA and genes. TCRdb, not the authors, supplied the V and J calls. Here the sample has about 410,000 distinct CDR3 sequences; roughly 14% occur a single time. The ten largest make up around 14% of the sample.

The material sequenced was blood. The sequence was obtained from a man between 18 and 35 years old with Graves' ophthalmopathy. This sequence uses TRBV29-1 and TRBJ1-1; the D gene lacks a confident call. The CDR3 in this case is CSAVDLGNTEAFF. The DNA is TGCAGCGCAGTGGACCTCGGCAACACTGAAGCTTTCTTT. Extended through the reference TRBV29-1 and TRBJ1-1 proteins, this CDR3 yields the full variable domain: SAVISQKPSRDICQRGTSLTIQCQVDSQVTMMFWYRQQPGQSLTLIATANQGSEATYESGFVIDKFPISRPNLTFSTLTVSNMSPEDSSIYLCSAVDLGNTEAFFGQGTRLTVV.